The clone carrying this TCR beta chain was counted once. The data stem from a study of OX40 agonist ivuxolimab in advanced cancers. The protocol was immunoSEQ multiplex PCR, while the TCRdb copy is restricted to in-frame clones and leaves out a portion. Here the sample spans approximately 99,000 clones, 70% to 90% being singletons. Deletions cut 3 bases from V and 5 bases from J, with 11 bases between. This CDR3 contains 14 residues. Germline CDR1 is SGHTA and CDR2 is FQGNSA. The TCR was taken from an adult with an advanced solid tumor such as melanoma, head and neck, liver or kidney cancer. The chain employs TRBV7-2 and TRBJ2-1; TRBD2 might be the D (6 bases). Sequencing used CD4+ or CD8+ T cells sorted from blood, obtained in a trial of the OX40 agonist ivuxolimab. In nucleotides, the CDR3 is TGTGCCAGCAGCTTCTACGGGAGCAACAATGAGCAGTTCTTC. This encodes CASSFYGSNNEQFF.